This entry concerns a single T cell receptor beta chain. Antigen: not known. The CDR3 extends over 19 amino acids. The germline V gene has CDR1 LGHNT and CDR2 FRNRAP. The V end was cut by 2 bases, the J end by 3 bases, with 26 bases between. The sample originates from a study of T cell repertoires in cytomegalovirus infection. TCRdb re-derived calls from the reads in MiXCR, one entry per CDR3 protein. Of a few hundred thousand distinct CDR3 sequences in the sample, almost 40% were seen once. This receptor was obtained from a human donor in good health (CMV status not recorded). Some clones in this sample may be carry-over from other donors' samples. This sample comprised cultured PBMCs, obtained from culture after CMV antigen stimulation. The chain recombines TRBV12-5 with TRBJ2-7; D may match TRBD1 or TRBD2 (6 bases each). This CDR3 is CASGLPREERRGWIYEQYF. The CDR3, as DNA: TGTGCTAGTGGTTTGCCACGCGAAGAACGGAGGGGGTGGATCTACGAGCAGTACTTC.